This T cell receptor beta chain was profiled in a study of T cells in Graves' hyperthyroidism and ophthalmopathy. General observations from the study: The majority of expanded thyroid clonotypes above 0.001 also appeared in blood.

RNA transcripts yielded amplified TCR beta CDR3 regions. The primer set for the first-round RT-PCR of the TCR CDR3 was HTBI. TCRdb fed the multiplex PCR reads into MiXCR, producing one record per CDR3 protein. The table includes 600,000 or so distinct CDR3 sequences, about 14% detected once. A patient was excluded if there was uncontrolled infection, other autoimmune disease, pregnancy or lactation. CDR3 length equals 15 residues. Losses at the gene ends were 3 bases for V and 2 bases for J; bases not matched to a gene: 4. Germline-derived CDR1 and CDR2 are SGDLS and YYNGEE. Only a few counts were recorded for this clonotype. Its antigen remains unknown.

The sequenced sample was blood. The origin of this receptor is a young woman with Graves' ophthalmopathy. The genes are TRBV9 and TRBJ2-3; 9 bases line up with TRBD2. CDR3 DNA: TGTGCCAGCAGCGGGCGGGAGGGCAACACAGATACGCAGTATTTT. It specifies CASSGREGNTDTQYF.